The clone carrying this T cell receptor (beta chain) was seen a single time. The data were taken from a study of blood T cell repertoires in COVID-19. About the research overall: Researchers got acute and convalescent COVID-19 samples from the United States, Italy and Spain.

V lost 3 bases to trimming and J lost 9 bases; unmatched junction nucleotides: 9. CDR3 length: 15 amino acids. The germline V gene has CDR1 SGHNT and CDR2 YYREEE (reference sequence). During active infection, Seattle patients enrolled and were then monitored through disease. How the authors handled the data: Reference gene primer amplification gave nucleated cell count estimates. The protocol was immunoSEQ multiplex PCR, while the TCRdb copy is restricted to in-frame clones and leaves out a portion. That table furnishes V, J and clone size, whereas the DNA furnished D and trimming. The data show 250,000 or so clones, around 88% seen once.

This receptor was obtained from a woman between 25 and 40 years old with COVID-19, enrolled during active disease. What was sequenced was peripheral blood. The rearrangement links TRBV5-4 to TRBJ2-5, with TRBD1 matching 12 bases. CDR3: CASSSPGQGAWAQYF. CDR3 in DNA: TGTGCCAGCAGCTCGCCGGGACAGGGGGCGTGGGCCCAGTACTTC.